The 7 T cell receptor beta chains below come from one sample, sequenced in a study of CD8 T cells in ankylosing spondylitis. TCRdb analysed the 5' RACE reads with MiXCR anew, one entry per CDR3 protein. The table includes 150,000 to 200,000 distinct CDR3 sequences, 15% to 20% detected once. Sequenced input: blood, either unsorted or a sorted T cell fraction (not recorded which). These receptors were collected from a male donor under 30 with ankylosing spondylitis or in good health (not recorded which).

At least ten counts were recorded for this clonotype. J is TRBJ2-7 and V is TRBV14; 8 bases are a match to TRBD1. The CDR3 is made up of 16 amino acids. V trimming: 1 base; J trimming: 0 bases; junction bases outside the gene matches: 5. CDR1 SGHDN and CDR2 FVKESK come from the germline V gene. CDR3 sequence: CASSQGRGLRSYEQYF. Written as DNA, the CDR3 is TGTGCCAGCAGCCAAGGCAGGGGGCTTCGCTCCTACGAGCAGTACTTC. The whole variable domain, remainder taken from reference TRBV14 and TRBJ2-7, is EAGVTQFPSHSVIEKGQTVTLRCDPISGHDNLYWYRRVMGKEIKFLLHFVKESKQDESGMPNNRFLAERTGGTYSTLKVQPAELEDSGVYFCASSQGRGLRSYEQYFGPGTRLTVT.

This clonotype was observed once. The genes are TRBV10-3 and TRBJ2-6; D not resolved. V gave up 7 bases and J gave up 1 base, with 14 bases separating them. The CDR3 has 16 residues. CDR1 and CDR2 from the germline V gene are ENHRY and SYGVKD. For the CDR3, the DNA is TGTGCCATCAAGGAACATCCCGATTCTGGGGCCAACGTCCTGACTTTC. It translates to CAIKEHPDSGANVLTF.

This chain links TRBV4-3 with TRBJ2-1; TRBD2 is a possible D gene (7 bases). There are 15 residues in the CDR3. The germline V gene has CDR1 LGHNA and CDR2 YSLEER. Trimming left V 0 bases short and J 11 bases short, with 17 bases between. The CDR3 region has the DNA TGCGCCAGCAGCCAAGATGGCCCGGGGGGCGGCAAGCAGTTCTTC. This encodes CASSQDGPGGGKQFF.

The chain employs TRBV11-1 and TRBJ2-2; D remains ambiguous. The V and J ends lost 5 bases and 4 bases respectively, with 8 bases between them. In germline, CDR1 is SGHAT, CDR2 FQDESV (reference sequence). The CDR3 extends over 13 amino acids. The CDR3 protein is CASSSSGTGELFF. The CDR3 DNA sequence: TGTGCCAGCAGCAGCTCCGGCACCGGGGAGCTGTTTTTT.

This clonotype showed up many times. The V and J genes are TRBV6-5 and TRBJ1-4, with D unclear. The germline V and J ends were trimmed by 0 bases and 4 bases, with 18 bases remaining between them. This CDR3 has 18 amino acids. The germline CDR1 and CDR2 sequences are MNHEY and SVGAGI. CDR3 in DNA: TGTGCCAGCAGTTACTCCCCCATCCCTCGGGGAAATAATGAAAAACTGTTTTTT. Its translation: CASSYSPIPRGNNEKLFF.

This clonotype appeared many times. The chain has TRBV6-2 or TRBV6-3 and TRBJ2-1, with D possibly TRBD1 on 6 matching bases. Trimming removed 5 bases from V and 4 bases from J, with 12 bases in between. This CDR3 is 14 amino acids long. Germline lookup yields CDR1 MNHEY and CDR2 SVGEGT. DNA of the CDR3: TGTGCCAGCAGTCCCCGACAGGAGTACAATGAGCAGTTCTTC. This translates into CASSPRQEYNEQFF.

This clonotype was recorded a few times. The CDR3 DNA sequence: TGCAGCGTTTTTGTGGCAGTCTATGGCTACACCTTC. Translated: CSVFVAVYGYTF. This sequence joins TRBV29-1 and TRBJ1-2, with D uncertain. There are 12 residues in the CDR3. The V end lost 5 bases, the J end lost 4 bases, and 11 bases lay between the germline ends. Germline V gene data show CDR1 as SQVTM and CDR2 as ANQGSEA.